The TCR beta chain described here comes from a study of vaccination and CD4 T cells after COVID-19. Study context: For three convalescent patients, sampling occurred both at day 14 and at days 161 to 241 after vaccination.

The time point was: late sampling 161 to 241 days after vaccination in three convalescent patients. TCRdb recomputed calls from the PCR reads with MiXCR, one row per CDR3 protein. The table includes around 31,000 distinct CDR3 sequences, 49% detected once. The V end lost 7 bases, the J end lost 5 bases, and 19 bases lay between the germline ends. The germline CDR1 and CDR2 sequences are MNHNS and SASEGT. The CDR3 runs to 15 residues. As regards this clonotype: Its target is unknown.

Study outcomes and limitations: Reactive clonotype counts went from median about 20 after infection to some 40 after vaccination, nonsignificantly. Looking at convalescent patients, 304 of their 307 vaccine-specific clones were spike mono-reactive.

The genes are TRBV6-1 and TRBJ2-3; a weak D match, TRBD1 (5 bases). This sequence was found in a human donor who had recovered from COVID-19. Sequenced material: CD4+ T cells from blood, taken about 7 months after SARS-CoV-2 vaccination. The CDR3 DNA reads TGTGCCAGCAACCACGGACAAGAGGATTTAGATACGCAGTATTTT. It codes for CASNHGQEDLDTQYF.